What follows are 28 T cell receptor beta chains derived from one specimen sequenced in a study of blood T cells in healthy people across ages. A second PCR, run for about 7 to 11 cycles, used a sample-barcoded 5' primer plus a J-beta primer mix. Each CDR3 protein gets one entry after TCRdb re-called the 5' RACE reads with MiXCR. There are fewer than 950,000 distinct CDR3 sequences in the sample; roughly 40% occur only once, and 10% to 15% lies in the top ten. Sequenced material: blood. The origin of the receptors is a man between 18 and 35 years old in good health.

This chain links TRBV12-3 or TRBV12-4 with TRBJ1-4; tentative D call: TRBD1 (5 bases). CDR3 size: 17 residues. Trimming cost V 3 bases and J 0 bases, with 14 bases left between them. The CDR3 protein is CASSFYEGTATNEKLFF. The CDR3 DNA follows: TGTGCCAGCAGTTTCTACGAAGGGACCGCAACTAATGAAAAACTGTTTTTT.

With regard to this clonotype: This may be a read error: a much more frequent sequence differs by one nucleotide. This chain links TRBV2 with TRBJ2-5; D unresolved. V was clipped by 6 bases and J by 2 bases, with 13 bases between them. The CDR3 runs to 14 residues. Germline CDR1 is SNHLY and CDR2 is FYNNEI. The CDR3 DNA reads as TGTGCCAGCAGGATTGGGCTCCCGCAAGAGACCCAGTACTTC. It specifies CASRIGLPQETQYF.

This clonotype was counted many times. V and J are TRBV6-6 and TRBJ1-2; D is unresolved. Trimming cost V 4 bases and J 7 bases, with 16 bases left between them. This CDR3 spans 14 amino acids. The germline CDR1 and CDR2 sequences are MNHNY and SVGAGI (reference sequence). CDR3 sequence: CASSFQAAAGGYTF. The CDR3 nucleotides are TGTGCCAGCAGTTTTCAGGCAGCCGCAGGTGGCTACACCTTC.

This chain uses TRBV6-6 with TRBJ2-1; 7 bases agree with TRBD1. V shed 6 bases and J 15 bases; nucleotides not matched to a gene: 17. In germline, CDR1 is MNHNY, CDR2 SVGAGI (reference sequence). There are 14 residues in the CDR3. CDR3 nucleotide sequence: TGTGCCAGCAGCCATCAGGGGGTAGGGATCCTGGGGTTCTTC. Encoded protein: CASSHQGVGILGFF.

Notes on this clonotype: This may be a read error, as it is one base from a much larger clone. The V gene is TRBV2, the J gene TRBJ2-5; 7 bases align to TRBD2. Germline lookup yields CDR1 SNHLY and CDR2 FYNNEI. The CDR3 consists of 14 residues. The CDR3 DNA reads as TGTGCCGGCAGGACTCTAGCGGCACAAGAGACCCAGTACTTC. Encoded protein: CAGRTLAAQETQYF. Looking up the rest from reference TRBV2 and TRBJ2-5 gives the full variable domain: EPEVTQTPSHQVTQMGQEVILRCVPISNHLYFYWYRQILGQKVEFLVSFYNNEISEKSEIFDDQFSVERPDGSNFTLKIRSTKLEDSAMYFCAGRTLAAQETQYFGPGTRLLVL.

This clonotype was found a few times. CDR3 nucleotide sequence: TGTGCCAGCAGCGTAGCGGGACAGGGGTACTATGGCTACACCTTC. Translation: CASSVAGQGYYGYTF. This chain joins TRBV9 and TRBJ1-2; TRBD1 agrees at 10 bases. The CDR3 runs to 15 residues. With 0 bases clipped from V and 3 bases from J, the junction kept 2 bases outside the gene matches. The germline V gene has CDR1 SGDLS and CDR2 YYNGEE.

As DNA, the CDR3 is TGTGCCAGCAGGGAAAAGGGGGGGGTAGTGGCTGAAGCTTTCTTT. Its protein is CASREKGGVVAEAFF. The V gene is TRBV12-3 or TRBV12-4, the J gene TRBJ1-1, with a weak D call TRBD1 (6 bases). The ends were cut back, 6 bases at V and 6 bases at J, with 20 bases in the middle. This CDR3 is 15 amino acids long.

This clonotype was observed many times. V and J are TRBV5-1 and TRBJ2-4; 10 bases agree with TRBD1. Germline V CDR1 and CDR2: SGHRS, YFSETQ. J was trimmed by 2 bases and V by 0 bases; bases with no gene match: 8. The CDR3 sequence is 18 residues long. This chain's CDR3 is CASSLAYRDRGSKNIQYF. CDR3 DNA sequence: TGCGCCAGCAGCTTGGCCTACAGGGACAGGGGCTCCAAAAACATTCAGTACTTC.

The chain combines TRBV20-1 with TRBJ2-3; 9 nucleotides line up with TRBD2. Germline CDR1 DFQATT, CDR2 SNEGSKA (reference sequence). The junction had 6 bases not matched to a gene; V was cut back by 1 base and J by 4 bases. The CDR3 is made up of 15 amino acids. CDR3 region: CSARGYAGGPDTQYF. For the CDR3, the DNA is TGCAGTGCTAGAGGGTACGCGGGGGGGCCAGATACGCAGTATTTT.

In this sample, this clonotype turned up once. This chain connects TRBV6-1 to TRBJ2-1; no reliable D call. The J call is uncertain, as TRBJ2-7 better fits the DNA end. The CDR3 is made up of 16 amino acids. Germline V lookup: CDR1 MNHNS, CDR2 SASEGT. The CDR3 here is CASSEGHGNSYNEQYF. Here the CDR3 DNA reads TGTGCCAGCAGTGAAGGGCATGGGAACTCCTACAATGAGCAGTACTTC.

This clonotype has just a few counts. CDR3 bases: TGCAGTGCCCTGGGACAAATCTCGAGGAACACTGAAGCTTTCTTT. It yields the protein CSALGQISRNTEAFF. The chain has TRBV20-1 and TRBJ1-1; perhaps TRBD1 as D (6 bases). Germline lookup yields CDR1 DFQATT and CDR2 SNEGSKA (reference sequence). CDR3 size: 15 residues. Deletions cut 6 bases from V and 1 base from J, with 18 bases between.

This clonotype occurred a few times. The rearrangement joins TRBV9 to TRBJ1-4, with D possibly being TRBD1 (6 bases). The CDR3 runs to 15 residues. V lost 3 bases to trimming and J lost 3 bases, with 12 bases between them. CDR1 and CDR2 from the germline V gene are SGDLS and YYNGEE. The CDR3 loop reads CASSDTGGPNEKLFF. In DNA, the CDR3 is TGTGCCAGCAGCGACACGGGGGGCCCTAATGAAAAACTGTTTTTT. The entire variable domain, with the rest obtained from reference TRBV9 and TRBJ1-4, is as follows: DSGVTQTPKHLITATGQRVTLRCSPRSGDLSVYWYQQSLDQGLQFLIQYYNGEERAKGNILERFSAQQFPDLHSELNLSSLELGDSALYFCASSDTGGPNEKLFFGSGTQLSVL.

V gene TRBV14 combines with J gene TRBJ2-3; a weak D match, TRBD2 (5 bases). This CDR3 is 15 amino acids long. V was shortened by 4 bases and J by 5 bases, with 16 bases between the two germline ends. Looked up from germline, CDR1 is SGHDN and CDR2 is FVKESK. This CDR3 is CASSPRLAKVDTQYF. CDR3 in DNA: TGTGCCAGCAGCCCGAGGTTAGCGAAGGTAGATACGCAGTATTTT.

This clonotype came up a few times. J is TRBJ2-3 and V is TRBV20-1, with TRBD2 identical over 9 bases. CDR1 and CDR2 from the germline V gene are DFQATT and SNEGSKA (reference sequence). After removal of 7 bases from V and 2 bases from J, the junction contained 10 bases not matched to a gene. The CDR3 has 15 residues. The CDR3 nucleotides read TGCAGTGTAGCGACGGCTAGCGGGAACACAGATACGCAGTATTTT. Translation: CSVATASGNTDTQYF.

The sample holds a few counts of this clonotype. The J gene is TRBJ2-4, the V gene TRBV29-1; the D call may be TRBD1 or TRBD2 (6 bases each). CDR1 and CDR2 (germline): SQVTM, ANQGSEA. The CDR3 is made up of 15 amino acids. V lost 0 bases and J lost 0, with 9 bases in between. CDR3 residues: CSVEEGGGAKNIQYF. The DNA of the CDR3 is TGCAGCGTTGAAGAAGGGGGAGGAGCCAAAAACATTCAGTACTTC. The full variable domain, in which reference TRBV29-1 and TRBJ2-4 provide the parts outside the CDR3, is SAVISQKPSRDICQRGTSLTIQCQVDSQVTMMFWYRQQPGQSLTLIATANQGSEATYESGFVIDKFPISRPNLTFSTLTVSNMSPEDSSIYLCSVEEGGGAKNIQYFGAGTRLSVL.

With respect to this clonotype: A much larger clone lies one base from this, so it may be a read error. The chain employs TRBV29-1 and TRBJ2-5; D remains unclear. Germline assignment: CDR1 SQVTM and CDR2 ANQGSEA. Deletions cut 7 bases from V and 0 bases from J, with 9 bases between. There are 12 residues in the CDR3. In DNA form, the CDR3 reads TGCAGCGCCCTAGTCCACCAAGAGACCCAGTACTTC. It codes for CSALVHQETQYF.

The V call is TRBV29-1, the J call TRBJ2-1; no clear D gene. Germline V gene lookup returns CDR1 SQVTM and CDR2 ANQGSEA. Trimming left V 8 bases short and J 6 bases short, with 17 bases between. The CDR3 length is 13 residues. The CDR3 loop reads CSPLPVTINEQFF. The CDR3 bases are TGCAGCCCCCTCCCCGTTACAATCAATGAGCAGTTCTTC.

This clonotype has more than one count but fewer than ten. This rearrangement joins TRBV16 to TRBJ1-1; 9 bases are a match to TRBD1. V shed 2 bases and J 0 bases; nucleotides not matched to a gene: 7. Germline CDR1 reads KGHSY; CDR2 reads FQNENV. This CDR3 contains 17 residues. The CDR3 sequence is CASSQDTGGRVNTEAFF. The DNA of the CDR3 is TGTGCCAGCAGCCAAGACACAGGGGGCCGGGTGAACACTGAAGCTTTCTTT. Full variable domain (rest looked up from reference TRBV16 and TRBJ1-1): GEEVAQTPKHLVRGEGQKAKLYCAPIKGHSYVFWYQQVLKNEFKFLISFQNENVFDETGMPKERFSAKCLPNSPCSLEIQATKLEDSAVYFCASSQDTGGRVNTEAFFGQGTRLTVV.

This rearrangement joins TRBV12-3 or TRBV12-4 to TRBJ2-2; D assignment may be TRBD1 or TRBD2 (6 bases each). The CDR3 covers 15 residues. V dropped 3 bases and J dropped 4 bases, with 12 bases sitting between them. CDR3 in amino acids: CASSFDGGGTGELFF. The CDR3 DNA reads TGTGCCAGCAGTTTTGACGGGGGCGGCACCGGGGAGCTGTTTTTT.

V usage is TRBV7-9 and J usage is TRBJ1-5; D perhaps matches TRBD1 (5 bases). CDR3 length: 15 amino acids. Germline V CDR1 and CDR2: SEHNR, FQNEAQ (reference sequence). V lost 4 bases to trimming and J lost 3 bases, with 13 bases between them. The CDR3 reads CASSYHAGLNQPQHF. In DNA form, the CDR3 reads TGTGCCAGCAGCTACCATGCGGGACTCAATCAGCCCCAGCATTTT.

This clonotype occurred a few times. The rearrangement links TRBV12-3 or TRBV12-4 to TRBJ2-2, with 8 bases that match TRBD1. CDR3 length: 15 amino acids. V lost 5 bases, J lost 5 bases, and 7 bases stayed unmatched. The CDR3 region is CASSPRTGRTGELFF. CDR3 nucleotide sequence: TGTGCCAGCAGTCCCCGGACAGGGAGGACCGGGGAGCTGTTTTTT.

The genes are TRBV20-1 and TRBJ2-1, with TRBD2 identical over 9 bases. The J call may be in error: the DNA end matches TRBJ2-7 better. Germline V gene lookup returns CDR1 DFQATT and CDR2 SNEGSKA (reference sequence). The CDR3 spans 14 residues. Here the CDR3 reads CSARDLAGFNEQYF. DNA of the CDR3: TGCAGTGCTAGAGATCTAGCGGGGTTCAATGAGCAGTACTTC.

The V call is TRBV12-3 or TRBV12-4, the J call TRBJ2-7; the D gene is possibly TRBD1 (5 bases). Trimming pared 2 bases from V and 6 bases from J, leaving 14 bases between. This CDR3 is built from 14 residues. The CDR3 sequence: CASSLLTAIGEQYF. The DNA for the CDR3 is TGTGCCAGCAGTTTACTGACAGCCATAGGCGAGCAGTACTTC.

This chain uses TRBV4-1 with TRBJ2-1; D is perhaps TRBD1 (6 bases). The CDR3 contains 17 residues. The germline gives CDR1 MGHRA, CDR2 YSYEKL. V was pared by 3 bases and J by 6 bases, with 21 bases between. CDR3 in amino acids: CASSQATVGTRTNEQFF. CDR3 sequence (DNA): TGCGCCAGCAGCCAGGCAACAGTAGGGACACGAACCAATGAGCAGTTCTTC.

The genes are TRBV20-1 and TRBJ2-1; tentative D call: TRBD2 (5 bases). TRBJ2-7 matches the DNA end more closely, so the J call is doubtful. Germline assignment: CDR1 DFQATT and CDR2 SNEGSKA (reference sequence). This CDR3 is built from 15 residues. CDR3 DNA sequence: TGCAGTGCTAGAGTTTTCACGGGGAACTACAATGAGCAGTACTTC. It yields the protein CSARVFTGNYNEQYF.

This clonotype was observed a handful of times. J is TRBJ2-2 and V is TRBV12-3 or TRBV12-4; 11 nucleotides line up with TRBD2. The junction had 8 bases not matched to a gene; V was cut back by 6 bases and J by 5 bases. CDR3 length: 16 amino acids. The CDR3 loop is CASSPGLAGPTGELFF. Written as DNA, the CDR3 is TGTGCCAGCAGCCCCGGACTAGCGGGCCCAACCGGGGAGCTGTTTTTT.

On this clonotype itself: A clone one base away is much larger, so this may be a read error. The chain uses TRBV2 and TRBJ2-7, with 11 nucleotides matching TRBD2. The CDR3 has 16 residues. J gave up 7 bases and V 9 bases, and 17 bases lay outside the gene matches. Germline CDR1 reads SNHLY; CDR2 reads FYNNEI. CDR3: CARMGSLAGGINEQYF. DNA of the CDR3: TGTGCCAGAATGGGGTCGCTAGCGGGGGGAATCAATGAGCAGTACTTC.

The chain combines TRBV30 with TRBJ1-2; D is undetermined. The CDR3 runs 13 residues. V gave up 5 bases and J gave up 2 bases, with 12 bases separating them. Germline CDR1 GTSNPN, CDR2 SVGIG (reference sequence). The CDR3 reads CAWGSASNYGYTF. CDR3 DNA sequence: TGTGCCTGGGGATCCGCTTCGAACTATGGCTACACCTTC.